This T cell receptor (beta chain) was found in a study of cytomegalovirus exposure and HLA in healthy donors. The study's findings and limits: Clonal expansion was found to be greater in HLA-associated TCR beta chains than in equally common others in a later analysis. Overall, roughly 170 TCR beta chains were annotated as cytomegalovirus-associated. Follow-up analysis later connected one missense variant in DCLRE1C with trimming of TCR beta V- and J-genes.

V was trimmed by 1 base and J by 1 base, leaving 17 bases between them. CDR3 size: 17 residues. Per the germline V gene, CDR1 is SGHRS and CDR2 is YFSETQ. Concerning this clone itself: As yet, its antigen is unknown.

PCR primers comprised 60 Vbeta and 13 Jbeta primers. Repertoires were generated with immunoSEQ multiplex PCR, while TCRdb's copy carries only in-frame clones and drops some. This table holds some 130,000 clones, less than 85% found once. This TCR derives from a male donor in good health and CMV-seronegative. This sequence joins TRBV5-1 and TRBJ1-1; no clear D gene. The sequenced sample was PBMCs. The CDR3 here is CASSLLLRQSGNTEAFF. For the CDR3, the DNA is TGCGCCAGCAGCTTGCTGCTCCGGCAGTCGGGGAACACTGAAGCTTTCTTT.